The subject of this entry is one T cell receptor beta chain. The data derive from a study of cytotoxic CD8 clonotypes in ibrutinib-treated CLL. From germline, CDR1 is LGHNA and CDR2 YSLEER. The V and J ends lost 0 bases and 0 bases, in that order; junction bases with no gene match: 4. The CDR3 extends over 17 amino acids. Only in-frame clones appear in the TCRdb table, and some are missing; sequencing was by immunoSEQ multiplex PCR. The data show about 270,000 clones, with around 69% seen just once and about 6% held by the top ten. The sample consisted of PBMCs, taken at disease progression, from a patient treated with ibrutinib. J is TRBJ1-4 and V is TRBV4-3, with TRBD1 matching 7 bases. This clonotype was sampled from a human donor with chronic lymphocytic leukemia. The CDR3 DNA reads TGCGCCAGCAGCCAAGATCGGCAGGGGGCAACTAATGAAAAACTGTTTTTT. It translates to CASSQDRQGATNEKLFF.